The 18 T cell receptor beta chains in this list originate from one sample, sequenced in a study of T cell repertoires in cytomegalovirus infection. TCRdb independently ran MiXCR on the reads; one entry per CDR3 protein. This sample carries some 450,000 distinct CDR3 sequences, approximately 32% of them seen once, and the ten largest clones take roughly an eighth. Material for sequencing was PBMCs. These receptors originate from a human donor in good health (CMV status not recorded). Some clones in this sample may be carry-over from other donors' samples.

This clonotype was seen only a few times. The chain has TRBV2 and TRBJ2-7; D uncertain. Looked up from germline, CDR1 is SNHLY and CDR2 is FYNNEI. The CDR3 length is 15 residues. Between the trimmed V and J ends, which lost 0 bases and 0 bases, there was a span of 9 bases. The chain's CDR3 is CASSEAGMGSYEQYF. The DNA for the CDR3 is TGTGCCAGCAGTGAAGCTGGGATGGGCTCCTACGAGCAGTACTTC.

This clonotype was found many times. The V gene is TRBV7-9, the J gene TRBJ2-7; possibly TRBD2 for D (5 bases). Trimming removed 4 bases at V and 6 bases at J, with 19 bases between. Germline CDR1 reads SEHNR; CDR2 reads FQNEAQ (reference sequence). The CDR3 sequence is 15 residues long. The CDR3 loop reads CASSSSGSSSSEQYF. The CDR3 nucleotides are TGTGCCAGCAGCTCTTCGGGAAGTTCTAGTTCCGAGCAGTACTTC. The full variable domain, completed using reference TRBV7-9 and TRBJ2-7, is DTGVSQNPRHKITKRGQNVTFRCDPISEHNRLYWYRQTLGQGPEFLTYFQNEAQLEKSRLLSDRFSAERPKGSFSTLEIQRTEQGDSAMYLCASSSSGSSSSEQYFGPGTRLTVT.

This clonotype showed up just a few times. The chain recombines TRBV2 with TRBJ2-1, with 12 bases fitting TRBD2. The germline gives CDR1 SNHLY, CDR2 FYNNEI. The CDR3 is 18 amino acids. Trimming cost V 2 bases and J 1 base; bases outside gene matches: 6. The CDR3: CASSESRTSGKSYNEQFF. The DNA of the CDR3 is TGTGCCAGCAGTGAATCTAGGACTAGCGGGAAATCCTACAATGAGCAGTTCTTC.

This clonotype was seen only once. No conserved phenylalanine or tryptophan is present at the end of the CDR3, so a read error is the likely explanation. It is unclear where the CDR3 begins or ends on the DNA, so no DNA is shown, and the CDR3 is as TCRdb lists it. The chain links TRBV7-2 to TRBJ1-2; TRBD1, the table's D call, was not compared with the DNA. CDR1 and CDR2 from the germline V gene are SGHTA and FQGNSA. The CDR3 is made up of 15 amino acids, end residues included. The CDR3 region is CASSLGPYLNYVSTL.

The V call is TRBV11-2, the J call TRBJ1-3, with no clear D. Trimming cost V 0 bases and J 4 bases, with 7 bases left between them. Germline-derived CDR1 and CDR2 are SGHAT and FQNNGV. The CDR3 totals 14 residues. CDR3 nucleotide sequence: TGTGCCAGCAGCTTAGAGAGGGTCGGAAACACCATATATTTT. Translation: CASSLERVGNTIYF.

V and J are TRBV5-4 and TRBJ2-3; no reliable D call. Trimming took 3 bases from V and 6 from J, leaving 14 bases between them. The CDR3 loop spans 14 amino acids. Per germline, CDR1 SGHNT and CDR2 YYREEE (reference sequence). In DNA, the CDR3 is TGTGCCAGCAGCTCCCCAGACCCAATGGATACGCAGTATTTT. It is translated as CASSSPDPMDTQYF.

This clonotype has just a few counts. The chain uses TRBV6-1 and TRBJ2-1; perhaps TRBD1 as D (5 bases). Germline V gives CDR1 MNHNS, CDR2 SASEGT. This CDR3 is built from 12 residues. Deletions cut 10 bases from V and 9 bases from J, with 16 bases between. CDR3 region: CATIQGYGEQFF. The CDR3 nucleotides are TGTGCCACCATCCAGGGTTACGGTGAGCAGTTCTTC.

This chain connects TRBV6-1 to TRBJ2-7; 11 bases fit TRBD1. The CDR3 extends over 14 amino acids. Germline-derived CDR1 and CDR2 are MNHNS and SASEGT. J lost 2 bases, V lost 11 bases, and 8 bases had no gene match. Here the CDR3 DNA reads TGTGCCGGCATACAGGGACAGGGGGCCTACGAGCAGTACTTC. Protein product: CAGIQGQGAYEQYF.

This clonotype was seen only a few times. V usage is TRBV12-3 or TRBV12-4 and J usage is TRBJ2-7; D not certain. The CDR3 totals 12 residues. Between the trimmed V and J ends, which lost 0 bases and 7 bases, there was a span of 7 bases. CDR3 sequence reads: CASSLALLEQYF. In DNA, the CDR3 is TGTGCCAGCAGTTTAGCGCTTTTGGAGCAGTACTTC.

This clonotype was counted once. The CDR3 protein is CASSGTSSWGTPQETQYF. CDR3 nucleotide sequence: TGTGCCAGCAGCGGAACGTCCTCGTGGGGCACCCCACAAGAGACCCAGTACTTC. The chain recombines TRBV11-2 with TRBJ2-5; possible D gene TRBD1, 5 bases. The CDR3 length is 18 residues. CDR1 SGHAT and CDR2 FQNNGV come from the germline V gene. Trimming pared 5 bases from V and 2 bases from J, leaving 24 bases between.

This clonotype was observed many times. CDR3 bases: TGTGCCAGCAGTTTTCGAACTAGCCACTCTTCCACAGATACGCAGTATTTT. It codes for CASSFRTSHSSTDTQYF. The chain carries TRBV7-2 and TRBJ2-3; a possible D gene is TRBD2 (6 bases). V lost 6 bases and J lost 2, with 21 bases in between. CDR1 SGHTA and CDR2 FQGNSA come from the germline V gene. This CDR3 comprises 17 residues.

This clonotype was counted ten times or more. This chain joins TRBV11-2 and TRBJ1-2; D possibly corresponds to TRBD1 (5 bases). The CDR3 is made up of 11 amino acids. The germline V gene encodes CDR1 SGHAT and CDR2 FQNNGV. V lost 4 bases, J lost 8 bases, and 8 bases lay in between. CDR3 protein: CASSSGGGYTF. The CDR3, as DNA: TGTGCCAGCAGCTCGGGGGGGGGCTACACCTTC. The variable domain in full, with the rest retrieved from reference TRBV11-2 and TRBJ1-2, is EAGVAQSPRYKIIEKRQSVAFWCNPISGHATLYWYQQILGQGPKLLIQFQNNGVVDDSQLPKDRFSAERLKGVDSTLKIQPAKLEDSAVYLCASSSGGGYTFGSGTRLTVV.

This clonotype was found many times. The chain recombines TRBV7-2 with TRBJ1-1; D is ambiguous. Germline lookup yields CDR1 SGHTA and CDR2 FQGNSA. This CDR3 has 12 residues. Trimming took off 2 bases at V and 11 bases at J, with 12 bases between the two ends. The CDR3 region has the DNA TGTGCCAGCAGCTTACAGGAATCCTTGGCTTTCTTT. Translating gives CASSLQESLAFF.

This clonotype was seen a handful of times. This chain connects TRBV24-1 to TRBJ2-5; D is perhaps TRBD1 or TRBD2 (6 bases each). There are 18 residues in the CDR3. Trimming took off 3 bases at V and 5 bases at J, with 24 bases between the two ends. The germline CDR1 and CDR2 sequences are KGHDR and SFDVKD. CDR3 bases: TGTGCCACCAGTGATACCGGGGGATTCTGGGGGCGCTATGAGACCCAGTACTTC. This gives the protein CATSDTGGFWGRYETQYF.

The sample holds many counts of this clonotype. The chain couples TRBV7-2 to TRBJ2-5; a possible D gene is TRBD1 (5 bases). This CDR3 has 15 amino acids. Germline CDR1 and CDR2: SGHTA and FQGNSA. Trimming took off 1 base at V and 5 bases at J, with 14 bases between the two ends. The CDR3 region has the DNA TGTGCCAGCAGCTTAGACGGCAGGGTACGGGAGACCCAGTACTTC. Amino acids: CASSLDGRVRETQYF.

The chain couples TRBV6-2 or TRBV6-3 to TRBJ2-1; 14 bases are a match to TRBD2. Trimming cost V 5 bases and J 15 bases; bases outside gene matches: 3. The CDR3 extends over 12 amino acids. CDR1 and CDR2 from the germline V gene are MNHEY and SVGEGT. The CDR3 DNA reads as TGTGCCAGCAGTCTCGGGACTAGCGGGGGGTTCTTC. Protein product: CASSLGTSGGFF.

In this sample, this clonotype turned up a few times. V and J are TRBV2 and TRBJ1-5; no definite D call. This CDR3 has 15 amino acids. The germline gives CDR1 SNHLY, CDR2 FYNNEI. Trimming stripped 6 bases from V and 0 bases from J, with 12 bases between. CDR3: CASSVRGFSNQPQHF. The CDR3, as DNA: TGTGCCAGCAGCGTGAGAGGGTTTAGCAATCAGCCCCAGCATTTT.

This clonotype was seen ten or more times. CDR3 nucleotides: TGTGCCAGCGGATCGAATCAGATGGTTTTGAATACGCAGTATTTT. This codes for CASGSNQMVLNTQYF. The chain is built from TRBV7-2 and TRBJ2-3, with D unclear. The CDR3 is 15 residues long. V dropped 8 bases and J dropped 7 bases, with 22 bases sitting between them. Germline V gene lookup returns CDR1 SGHTA and CDR2 FQGNSA.